This entry lists 28 T cell receptor beta chains sequenced from one sample in a study of response to subunit inactivated influenza vaccine. TCRdb re-called the RT-PCR reads through MiXCR, storing one row per CDR3 protein. Of 550,000 to 800,000 distinct CDR3 sequences listed, 15% to 19% were seen once; the top ten hold 11%. The source material was PBMCs from blood, sampled about 12 days after vaccination. The receptor set was obtained from a man aged 50 to 60 who received an inactivated influenza vaccine.

The genes are TRBV12-3 or TRBV12-4 and TRBJ2-5, with 9 bases fitting TRBD1. The CDR3 is 15 amino acids. Losses at the gene ends were 5 bases for V and 4 bases for J; bases not matched to a gene: 8. The CDR3 nucleotides are TGTGCCAGCAGTCTACAGGGGGCTCGGGGAGAGACCCAGTACTTC. Its translation: CASSLQGARGETQYF.

The genes are TRBV7-2 and TRBJ1-4; TRBD1 is a possible D gene (5 bases). The germline V and J ends were trimmed by 5 bases and 5 bases, with 15 bases remaining between them. The CDR3 loop spans 15 amino acids. Per the germline V gene, CDR1 is SGHTA and CDR2 is FQGNSA. CDR3 protein: CASSPTGTANEKLFF. CDR3 DNA: TGTGCCAGCAGCCCAACCGGGACGGCGAATGAAAAACTGTTTTTT.

There are a few counts of this clonotype. The rearrangement uses TRBV5-1 and TRBJ2-3, with D perhaps TRBD2 (6 bases). The CDR3 has 15 amino acids. The V end was cut by 6 bases, the J end by 3 bases, with 17 bases between. Germline V CDR1 and CDR2: SGHRS, YFSETQ. CDR3 nucleotides: TGCGCCAGCACCGCCGGGACTGAGACTACAGATACGCAGTATTTT. This translates into CASTAGTETTDTQYF.

This clonotype showed up just a few times. The chain combines TRBV25-1 with TRBJ1-5, with D hard to call. This CDR3 has 12 amino acids. V was cut by 6 bases and J by 7 bases, with 10 bases left in between. Germline lookup yields CDR1 MGHDK and CDR2 SYGVNS. In DNA form, the CDR3 reads TGTGCCAGCAGCGAGGGTTTCCAGCCCCAGCATTTT. It yields the protein CASSEGFQPQHF. Looking up the rest from reference TRBV25-1 and TRBJ1-5 gives the full variable domain: EADIYQTPRYLVIGTGKKITLECSQTMGHDKMYWYQQDPGMELHLIHYSYGVNSTEKGDLSSESTVSRIRTEHFPLTLESARPSHTSQYLCASSEGFQPQHFGDGTRLSIL.

Of note for this clonotype: A much larger clone differs by one base, so this may be a read error. The chain recombines TRBV6-5 with TRBJ1-2, with D perhaps TRBD1 (5 bases). Germline lookup yields CDR1 MNHEY and CDR2 SVGAGI. V was cut by 4 bases and J by 5 bases, with 14 bases left in between. The length of the CDR3 is 14 residues. The CDR3 nucleotides are TGTGCCAGCAGTTTGGACTTTCAGGGATATGGCTACACCTTC. Its translation is CASSLDFQGYGYTF.

In its sample, this clonotype was seen many times. The chain couples TRBV10-3 to TRBJ2-7, with D possibly being TRBD1 or TRBD2 (5 bases each). V was shortened by 3 bases and J by 2 bases, with 11 bases between the two germline ends. The germline V gene has CDR1 ENHRY and CDR2 SYGVKD. The length of the CDR3 is 14 residues. The CDR3 loop reads CAISDREITYEQYF. The CDR3, as DNA: TGTGCCATCAGTGACAGGGAGATAACCTACGAGCAGTACTTC.

There are a few counts of this clonotype. V is TRBV27 and J is TRBJ1-1; TRBD1 might be the D (5 bases). The CDR3 is 15 residues long. The V end lost 5 bases, the J end lost 3 bases, and 16 bases lay between the germline ends. The V gene's germline CDR1 is MNHEY and CDR2 SMNVEV (reference sequence). The CDR3 DNA sequence: TGTGCCAGCAGTCCGGTAGGGGTGGCGGACACTGAAGCTTTCTTT. Its translation is CASSPVGVADTEAFF.

The CDR3 spells CSARDTHGSSYNEQFF. The CDR3 DNA reads TGCAGTGCTAGAGATACCCATGGGAGCTCCTACAATGAGCAGTTCTTC. The chain uses TRBV20-1 and TRBJ2-1, with TRBD2 as a possible D gene (5 bases). Germline CDR1 and CDR2: DFQATT and SNEGSKA (reference sequence). CDR3 length: 16 residues. V gave up 0 bases and J gave up 0 bases, with 12 bases separating them.

Only a few counts were recorded for this clonotype. This rearrangement joins TRBV7-2 to TRBJ2-1; 10 nucleotides match TRBD2. V lost 5 bases and J lost 4; bases outside the gene matches: 8. Germline loops: CDR1 SGHTA, CDR2 FQGNSA. This CDR3 region has 16 residues. The CDR3 DNA reads as TGTGCCAGCAGCCGGTTATCTAGCGGGGGATACAATGAGCAGTTCTTC. Its protein product is CASSRLSSGGYNEQFF. Full variable domain (outside the CDR3, taken from reference TRBV7-2 and TRBJ2-1): GAGVSQSPSNKVTEKGKDVELRCDPISGHTALYWYRQSLGQGLEFLIYFQGNSAPDKSGLPSDRFSAERTGGSVSTLTIQRTQQEDSAVYLCASSRLSSGGYNEQFFGPGTRLTVL.

V gene TRBV11-3 combines with J gene TRBJ2-5, with D hard to call. The V gene lost 5 bases and the J gene lost 5 bases, with 12 bases spanning the gap. The CDR3 is 13 amino acids. Germline-derived CDR1 and CDR2 are SGHNT and YENEEA. The CDR3 bases are TGTGCCAGCAGCCGAAACTATGGGGAGACCCAGTACTTC. It specifies CASSRNYGETQYF.

The chain joins TRBV12-5 to TRBJ2-6; 8 nucleotides align to TRBD1. CDR1 and CDR2 (germline): LGHNT, FRNRAP. The CDR3 length is 20 residues. With V trimmed by 0 bases and J by 0 bases, 10 bases remained unmatched. The CDR3 region is CASGLVLGTGLYSGANVLTF. The DNA for the CDR3 is TGTGCTAGTGGTTTGGTACTGGGGACAGGCCTTTACTCTGGGGCCAACGTCCTGACTTTC.

This rearrangement joins TRBV7-2 to TRBJ2-7; D possibly corresponds to TRBD1 (5 bases). Trimming cost V 6 bases and J 0 bases, with 9 bases left between them. This CDR3 comprises 13 residues. The germline V gene encodes CDR1 SGHTA and CDR2 FQGNSA. The CDR3 DNA reads as TGTGCCAGCAGGGGCAGGGCCTCCTACGAGCAGTACTTC. Translating gives CASRGRASYEQYF. The full variable domain, in which reference TRBV7-2 and TRBJ2-7 provide the parts outside the CDR3, is GAGVSQSPSNKVTEKGKDVELRCDPISGHTALYWYRQSLGQGLEFLIYFQGNSAPDKSGLPSDRFSAERTGGSVSTLTIQRTQQEDSAVYLCASRGRASYEQYFGPGTRLTVT.

This clonotype has only a few counts. V and J are TRBV29-1 and TRBJ2-5; TRBD1 matches at 7 bases. Germline CDR1 is SQVTM and CDR2 is ANQGSEA. V lost 6 bases, J lost 5 bases, and 3 bases stayed unmatched. The CDR3 length is 11 residues. The DNA of the CDR3 is TGCAGCGTCAAACAGGGGGAGACCCAGTACTTC. Translating gives CSVKQGETQYF.

In this sample, this clonotype turned up a few times. The V gene is TRBV6-5, the J gene TRBJ1-6, with 7 bases lining up with TRBD1. Germline values: CDR1 MNHEY, CDR2 SVGAGI. V dropped 0 bases and J dropped 9; count of bases not matched to a gene: 5. This CDR3 is built from 15 residues. CDR3 in DNA: TGTGCCAGCAGTTACTCGACAGGGTCCGGTTCACCCCTCCACTTT. It translates to CASSYSTGSGSPLHF.

A few counts support this clonotype. This chain joins TRBV20-1 and TRBJ1-6; 7 bases line up with TRBD1. Germline V gene sequence: CDR1 DFQATT, CDR2 SNEGSKA (reference sequence). The CDR3 extends over 17 amino acids. V was clipped by 6 bases and J by 1 base; unmatched bases: 12. CDR3 in DNA: TGCAGTGCCACAAGAATGACAGGGTTGTCCTATAATTCACCCCTCCACTTT. Protein product: CSATRMTGLSYNSPLHF.

J is TRBJ2-5 and V is TRBV5-1; 7 bases map to TRBD2. Germline loops: CDR1 SGHRS, CDR2 YFSETQ. The CDR3 covers 14 residues. The trim removed 0 bases at V and 6 bases at J, leaving 5 bases unmatched. CDR3 residues: CASSLGGSGQTQYF. In DNA form, the CDR3 reads TGCGCCAGCAGCTTGGGCGGGAGTGGTCAGACCCAGTACTTC. Based on the CDR3 plus reference TRBV5-1 and TRBJ2-5, the full variable domain is KAGVTQTPRYLIKTRGQQVTLSCSPISGHRSVSWYQQTPGQGLQFLFEYFSETQRNKGNFPGRFSGRQFSNSRSEMNVSTLELGDSALYLCASSLGGSGQTQYFGPGTRLLVL.

This clonotype was seen a few times. The chain is built from TRBV6-2 or TRBV6-3 and TRBJ2-3; no firm D call. Germline CDR1 reads MNHEY; CDR2 reads SVGEGT. With 2 bases removed from V and 2 bases from J, the gap between germline ends came to 5 bases. The CDR3 extends over 13 amino acids. The CDR3, as DNA: TGTGCCAGCAGTTACCGGACCACAGATACGCAGTATTTT. This encodes CASSYRTTDTQYF.

This clonotype has a handful of counts. V is TRBV12-3 or TRBV12-4 and J is TRBJ2-5; the D is unclear. The V end lost 5 bases, the J end lost 0 bases, and 13 bases lay between the germline ends. The length of the CDR3 is 15 residues. The DNA for the CDR3 is TGTGCCAGCAGTCCTGATTGGGCGTACCAAGAGACCCAGTACTTC. Its protein product is CASSPDWAYQETQYF.

V usage is TRBV24-1 and J usage is TRBJ2-5; the match to TRBD1 covers 10 bases. Germline loops: CDR1 KGHDR, CDR2 SFDVKD. V trimming: 4 bases; J trimming: 2 bases; junction bases outside the gene matches: 6. There are 16 residues in the CDR3. In nucleotides, the CDR3 is TGTGCCACCAGTGAAAGACAGGGGGCACGTCAAGAGACCCAGTACTTC. Protein sequence: CATSERQGARQETQYF.

This rearrangement joins TRBV7-2 to TRBJ1-5; no clear D gene. Germline CDR1 is SGHTA and CDR2 is FQGNSA. The CDR3 has 16 residues. The V end lost 5 bases, the J end lost 5 bases, and 19 bases lay between the germline ends. As DNA, the CDR3 is TGTGCCAGCAGCCTCCTTCCAGGTACCCCCTATCAGCCCCAGCATTTT. This codes for CASSLLPGTPYQPQHF.

This chain joins TRBV15 and TRBJ1-2; 8 bases fit TRBD1. The CDR3 extends over 16 amino acids. Germline lookup yields CDR1 LNHNV and CDR2 YYDKDF (reference sequence). After removal of 3 bases from V and 3 bases from J, the junction contained 9 bases not matched to a gene. The CDR3 loop reads CATSSNRGMNHYGYTF. Here the CDR3 DNA reads TGTGCCACCAGCAGTAACAGGGGGATGAATCACTATGGCTACACCTTC.

In its sample, this clonotype was seen many times. The rearrangement joins TRBV5-1 to TRBJ2-7; 10 bases align to TRBD1. Germline CDR1 and CDR2: SGHRS and YFSETQ. There are 13 residues in the CDR3. With V trimmed by 4 bases and J by 5 bases, 3 bases remained unmatched. As DNA, the CDR3 is TGCGCCAGCAGCGGGGGACAGGGGAACGAGCAGTACTTC. This translates into CASSGGQGNEQYF.

This clonotype was observed a few times. The rearrangement uses TRBV4-2 and TRBJ2-7, with TRBD1 matching 8 bases. The CDR3 has 13 residues. Germline V lookup: CDR1 LGHNA, CDR2 YNFKEQ. V lost 4 bases, J lost 7 bases, and 6 bases stayed unmatched. The CDR3 nucleotides are TGTGCCAGCAGCCTCGGGGACAGGCGGGAGCAGTACTTC. It is translated as CASSLGDRREQYF.

The sample holds a few counts of this clonotype. The V and J genes are TRBV21-1 and TRBJ2-2. TRBV21-1 is assigned pseudogene status. The CDR3 covers 13 residues. The CDR3 DNA sequence: TGTGCCAGCAGCAAAAAGAACACCGGGGAGCTGTTTTTT. Its translation: CASSKKNTGELFF.

Only a few counts were recorded for this clonotype. The gene calls are TRBV7-9 and TRBJ2-2, with D possibly being TRBD1 (6 bases). Trimming left V 5 bases short and J 7 bases short, with 17 bases between. Germline V lookup: CDR1 SEHNR, CDR2 FQNEAQ (reference sequence). The CDR3 has 15 residues. The CDR3 region has the DNA TGTGCCAGCAGCCCCCAGCAGGGGCGGAACGGGGAGCTGTTTTTT. It yields the protein CASSPQQGRNGELFF.

This clonotype was seen only a few times. V and J are TRBV28 and TRBJ1-1; D may be TRBD1 (6 bases). CDR1 is MDHEN, CDR2 SYDVKM, per germline. Trimming left V 8 bases short and J 2 bases short, with 12 bases between. The CDR3 has 13 residues. DNA of the CDR3: TGTGCCAGCGGGGGGACACCAAACACTGAAGCTTTCTTT. This encodes CASGGTPNTEAFF. The whole variable domain, remainder taken from reference TRBV28 and TRBJ1-1, is DVKVTQSSRYLVKRTGEKVFLECVQDMDHENMFWYRQDPGLGLRLIYFSYDVKMKEKGDIPEGYSVSREKKERFSLILESASTNQTSMYLCASGGTPNTEAFFGQGTRLTVV.

This clonotype appeared a few times. The rearrangement uses TRBV19 and TRBJ2-7; D ambiguous. The V end lost 4 bases, the J end lost 1 base, and 8 bases lay between the germline ends. Germline assignment: CDR1 LNHDA and CDR2 SQIVND (reference sequence). This CDR3 region has 13 residues. This CDR3 is CASSKAASYEQYF. The CDR3 DNA sequence: TGTGCCAGTAGTAAGGCAGCTTCCTACGAGCAGTACTTC. Combining the CDR3 with reference TRBV19 and TRBJ2-7 gives the whole variable domain DGGITQSPKYLFRKEGQNVTLSCEQNLNHDAMYWYRQDPGQGLRLIYYSQIVNDFQKGDIAEGYSVSREKKESFPLTVTSAQKNPTAFYLCASSKAASYEQYFGPGTRLTVT.

This clonotype was counted only a few times. The V call is TRBV12-2, the J call TRBJ2-5; the table's D call, TRBD2, has no DNA check behind it. TRBV12-2 is an annotated pseudogene. The CDR3 runs 19 residues. CDR3 residues: CASRLAALAATLNQETQYF. The CDR3 coding sequence is TGTGCAAGTCGCTTAGCTGCGCTAGCGGCCACTCTCAATCAAGAGACCCAGTACTTC.